Below are 28 T cell receptor beta chains sequenced from a single sample in a study of metastatic and nonmetastatic thyroid tumors. With MiXCR, TCRdb called clones anew from the PCR reads. Among about 25,000 clones listed, 20% to 25% were seen once. All patients were treatment-naive before thyroid surgery. The sample taken for sequencing was blood. The receptors come from a male donor with papillary thyroid cancer or a benign thyroid nodule (not recorded which). Some clones in this sample may be carry-over from other donors' samples.

V gene TRBV18 combines with J gene TRBJ1-1; a weak D match, TRBD1 (5 bases). The CDR3 sequence is 14 residues long. Germline V gene lookup returns CDR1 KGHSH and CDR2 LQKENI. The V gene lost 1 base and the J gene lost 4 bases, with 10 bases spanning the gap. The CDR3 spells CASSPQKRGTEAFF. Written as DNA, the CDR3 is TGTGCCAGCTCACCACAGAAGAGGGGCACTGAAGCTTTCTTT.

This clone was recorded at least ten times. The rearrangement uses TRBV4-3 and TRBJ2-2; the match to TRBD2 covers 10 bases. V lost 0 bases and J lost 7; bases outside the gene matches: 17. The germline V gene encodes CDR1 LGHNA and CDR2 YSLEER. This CDR3 has 20 amino acids. The CDR3, as DNA: TGCGCCAGCAGCCAAGACCCCCCCCCGATTCTAGCGGGAGTAATCGGGGAGCTGTTTTTT. This sequence encodes CASSQDPPPILAGVIGELFF.

There are a few counts of this clone. This could be a read error, since a much larger clone is one nucleotide away. J is TRBJ1-4 and V is TRBV10-2; 11 bases align to TRBD1. CDR1 is WSHSY and CDR2 is SAAADI in the germline V gene. Trimming removed 11 bases from V and 8 bases from J; junction bases left unmatched: 16. CDR3 length: 16 residues. CDR3: CAGMDRGRMRNEKLFF. CDR3 bases: TGCGCCGGCATGGACAGGGGGCGAATGCGAAACGAAAAACTGTTTTTT.

This clone was observed many times. The chain recombines TRBV6-1 with TRBJ2-4; 10 bases line up with TRBD2. The CDR3 runs 17 residues. Trimming took 6 bases from V and 5 from J; bases not matched to a gene: 13. The germline V gene has CDR1 MNHNS and CDR2 SASEGT. The CDR3 DNA is TGTGCCAGCAGCCCTAACAGCGGGAGGGCCGGAGAAAACATTCAGTACTTC. Translation gives CASSPNSGRAGENIQYF.

The J gene is TRBJ2-7, the V gene TRBV18; weak D call: TRBD2 (5 bases). V was trimmed by 1 base and J by 6 bases, leaving 13 bases between them. Looked up from germline, CDR1 is KGHSH and CDR2 is LQKENI. There are 14 residues in the CDR3. The CDR3 DNA follows: TGTGCCAGCTCACCACAAACGGGTCGGGGCGAGCAGTACTTC. It specifies CASSPQTGRGEQYF.

The chain couples TRBV20-1 to TRBJ2-1, with a tentative D call TRBD1 (6 bases). The CDR3 has 13 residues. Germline CDR1 and CDR2: DFQATT and SNEGSKA (reference sequence). V was shortened by 4 bases and J by 3 bases, with 10 bases between the two germline ends. CDR3 region: CSAIRTDYNEQFF. Written as DNA, the CDR3 is TGCAGTGCTATAAGGACAGACTACAATGAGCAGTTCTTC.

This clone showed up just a few times. This clone may be a read error of a much larger clone one base away. The V gene is TRBV29-1, the J gene TRBJ2-3; 14 nucleotides align to TRBD2. Germline lookup yields CDR1 SQVTM and CDR2 ANQGSEA. CDR3 length: 16 amino acids. V lost 3 bases to trimming and J lost 8 bases; unmatched junction nucleotides: 10. The chain's CDR3 is CSVEDRLAGGQGTQYF. The DNA of the CDR3 is TGCAGCGTTGAGGACAGACTAGCGGGGGGGCAAGGTACGCAGTATTTT.

Note on this clone: A read error may account for a junction end that differs from germline. The chain joins TRBV19 to TRBJ1-2, with no clear D. The CDR3 totals 14 residues. CDR1 and CDR2 from the germline V gene are LNHDA and SQIVND (reference sequence). The CDR3 nucleotides read TGTGCCAGTAGGTCCATAGGATTAACCTATGGCTGCACCTTC. This codes for CASRSIGLTYGCTF.

Points on this clone: This CDR3 is missing its conserved last phenylalanine or tryptophan, likely due to a read error. The chain's CDR3 is CASKRDHTYEQYL. The CDR3, as DNA: TGTGCCAGCAAACGGGACCACACCTACGAGCAGTACTTA. V gene TRBV2 combines with J gene TRBJ2-7; tentatively, D is TRBD1 or TRBD2 (5 bases each). V lost 7 bases to trimming and J lost 2 bases, with 12 bases between them. Germline CDR1 SNHLY, CDR2 FYNNEI. The CDR3 extends over 13 amino acids.

This clone was counted ten times or more. Possible read error: a much larger clone is one base away. V is TRBV5-4 and J is TRBJ2-2; tentative D call: TRBD2 (6 bases). CDR3 length: 16 residues. Germline loops: CDR1 SGHNT, CDR2 YYREEE (reference sequence). CDR3 region: CASSLASRRGSGEPFF. The CDR3 nucleotides read TGTGCCAGCAGCTTGGCGAGTCGGAGGGGATCCGGGGAGCCGTTTTTT. Supplemented by reference TRBV5-4 and TRBJ2-2, the full variable domain reads ETGVTQSPTHLIKTRGQQVTLRCSSQSGHNTVSWYQQALGQGPQFIFQYYREEENGRGNFPPRFSGLQFPNYSSELNVNALELDDSALYLCASSLASRRGSGEPFFGEGSRLTVL.

Of note for this clone: A clone one base away is much larger, so this may be a read error. Other DNA sequences of this sample code for an identical CDR3. This chain links TRBV10-3 with TRBJ1-2; D not certain. V gave up 3 bases and J gave up 8 bases, with 19 bases separating them. Germline V gene data show CDR1 as ENHRY and CDR2 as SYGVKD. The CDR3 is 15 residues long. The CDR3 sequence is CAISDDTALGYGYTF. CDR3 sequence (DNA): TGTGCCATCAGTGATGATACAGCTCTTGGCTACGGCTACACCTTC.

This clone was seen ten or more times. V usage is TRBV9 and J usage is TRBJ2-2; perhaps TRBD2 as D (6 bases). The CDR3 has 17 residues. V lost 2 bases to trimming and J lost 5 bases, with 19 bases between them. The germline gives CDR1 SGDLS, CDR2 YYNGEE. CDR3 nucleotides: TGTGCCAGCAGCGTTTCCCTTCTGGCGGGGAGGACCGGGGAGCTGTTTTTT. Its protein product is CASSVSLLAGRTGELFF.

In its sample, this clone was seen many times. This chain joins TRBV25-1 and TRBJ2-5; the D is unclear. The V and J ends lost 1 base and 7 bases respectively, with 4 bases between them. CDR3 length: 11 amino acids. Germline V lookup: CDR1 MGHDK, CDR2 SYGVNS. CDR3 sequence: CASSEFVTQYF. The DNA of the CDR3 is TGTGCCAGCAGTGAATTCGTGACCCAGTACTTC.

Sample share makes this clone medium-sized (0.01 to 0.1%). Written as DNA, the CDR3 is TGTGCCTGGAGTACCGTAGCGGGGGAGCAGTACTTC. This translates into CAWSTVAGEQYF. The chain recombines TRBV30 with TRBJ2-7, with TRBD2 identical over 8 bases. The CDR3 is made up of 12 amino acids. CDR1 and CDR2 from the germline V gene are GTSNPN and SVGIG (reference sequence). The trim removed 2 bases at V and 7 bases at J, leaving 4 bases unmatched.

This clone was recorded a few times. A much larger clone lies a single base off, so this may be a read error. The identical CDR3 is also encoded by other nucleotide sequences in the sample. The chain links TRBV29-1 to TRBJ2-7; D might be TRBD2 (5 bases). V was trimmed by 7 bases and J by 1 base, leaving 14 bases between them. This CDR3 has 13 amino acids. Germline V CDR1 and CDR2: SQVTM, ANQGSEA. CDR3 DNA: TGCAGCGGTGGACCAGCGGAATCCTACGAGCAGTACTTC. This translates into CSGGPAESYEQYF.

This clone was observed many times. The chain recombines TRBV3-1 with TRBJ1-2; D is possibly TRBD1 (6 bases). V was pared by 3 bases and J by 9 bases, with 20 bases between. CDR3 length: 15 residues. The V gene's germline CDR1 is LGHDT and CDR2 YNNKEL (reference sequence). As DNA, the CDR3 is TGTGCCAGCAGCCACCAGAGTGGTTGGGGGACAAGCTACACCTTC. Translating gives CASSHQSGWGTSYTF.

The J gene is TRBJ1-2, the V gene TRBV19; TRBD1 might be the D (5 bases). Per the germline V gene, CDR1 is LNHDA and CDR2 is SQIVND (reference sequence). The length of the CDR3 is 15 residues. Trimming removed 9 bases at V and 2 bases at J, with 19 bases between. This CDR3 reads CARSVNRPGNYGYTF. The CDR3 DNA reads TGTGCCAGAAGTGTAAACAGGCCTGGGAACTATGGCTACACCTTC.

This clone was recorded at least ten times. The V call is TRBV7-2, the J call TRBJ2-1; 12 nucleotides agree with TRBD2. V shed 7 bases and J 12 bases; nucleotides not matched to a gene: 19. CDR1 SGHTA and CDR2 FQGNSA come from the germline V gene. The CDR3 is made up of 17 amino acids. The CDR3 here is CASTQSPASGRGRGQFF. DNA of the CDR3: TGTGCCAGCACCCAAAGTCCGGCTAGCGGGAGGGGGCGGGGGCAGTTCTTC.

The chain employs TRBV6-1 and TRBJ1-4; D might be TRBD1 (5 bases). The V and J ends lost 6 bases and 10 bases respectively, with 18 bases between them. This CDR3 region has 14 residues. Germline CDR1 is MNHNS and CDR2 is SASEGT. The CDR3 here is CASSNRDDRRKLFF. CDR3 bases: TGTGCCAGCAGCAACCGGGACGATCGTCGAAAACTGTTTTTT.

The V and J genes are TRBV27 and TRBJ1-1; 8 nucleotides align to TRBD1. The CDR3 totals 15 residues. Germline CDR1 reads MNHEY; CDR2 reads SMNVEV (reference sequence). Trimming removed 7 bases from V and 3 bases from J; junction bases left unmatched: 10. In DNA, the CDR3 is TGTGCCAGCACCCACCCGCGACAGGGGTACACTGAAGCTTTCTTT. Translated, it gives CASTHPRQGYTEAFF.

For this clone: An end of the junction differs from the germline gene, which may be a read error. The rearrangement links TRBV20-1 to TRBJ2-5, with 11 bases matching TRBD1. Germline loops: CDR1 DFQATT, CDR2 SNEGSKA (reference sequence). The CDR3 consists of 17 residues. CDR3 nucleotides: TGCCGTGCTTATGCGGACGGGACAGGGGGTTGGTGGGAGACCCAGTACTTC. It is translated as CRAYADGTGGWWETQYF.

This clone was detected many times. This rearrangement joins TRBV7-9 to TRBJ1-5; no clear D gene. In germline, CDR1 is SEHNR, CDR2 FQNEAQ (reference sequence). V dropped 5 bases and J dropped 0 bases, with 11 bases sitting between them. This CDR3 has 15 residues. The CDR3 loop reads CASSRWPYSNQPQHF. CDR3 coding DNA: TGTGCCAGCAGCCGATGGCCCTATAGCAATCAGCCCCAGCATTTT.

This clone was counted between two and nine times. The rearrangement joins TRBV6-1 to TRBJ2-7, with D possibly being TRBD1 (5 bases). V was trimmed by 2 bases and J by 1 base, leaving 12 bases between them. This CDR3 region has 15 residues. CDR1 is MNHNS, CDR2 SASEGT, per germline. The CDR3 nucleotides read TGTGCCAGCAGTGAATGGGGCCTAACTTCCTACGAGCAGTACTTC. This translates into CASSEWGLTSYEQYF.

The V and J genes are TRBV3-1 and TRBJ2-5, with D uncertain. Germline CDR1 LGHDT, CDR2 YNNKEL (reference sequence). The CDR3 has 13 amino acids. V dropped 0 bases and J dropped 5 bases, with 7 bases sitting between them. CDR3: CASSQEPEETQYF. For the CDR3, the DNA is TGTGCCAGCAGCCAAGAACCAGAGGAGACCCAGTACTTC.

As to this clone: Sequence at one end of the junction differs from germline and may be a read error. The chain recombines TRBV5-1 with TRBJ2-7, with 10 bases lining up with TRBD2. The germline gives CDR1 SGHRS, CDR2 YFSETQ. There are 16 residues in the CDR3. CDR3 region: CASSPGTSGIGGEQHF. CDR3 nucleotide sequence: TGCGCCAGCAGCCCCGGTACTAGCGGGATAGGTGGCGAGCAGCACTTC.

This clone has at least ten counts. The CDR3 loop reads CASSLSPQYNEQFF. The CDR3 nucleotides read TGTGCCAGCAGCTTATCCCCCCAGTACAATGAGCAGTTCTTC. The J gene is TRBJ2-1, the V gene TRBV7-3; no definite D call. Germline V CDR1 and CDR2: SGHTA, FQGTGA. The CDR3 length is 14 residues. Trimming stripped 2 bases from V and 4 bases from J, with 9 bases between. The complete variable domain, with remaining parts taken from reference TRBV7-3 and TRBJ2-1, reads GAGVSQTPSNKVTEKGKYVELRCDPISGHTALYWYRQSLGQGPEFLIYFQGTGAADDSGLPNDRFFAVRPEGSVSTLKIQRTERGDSAVYLCASSLSPQYNEQFFGPGTRLTVL.

This clone showed up many times. The gene calls are TRBV15 and TRBJ1-5; D is undetermined. Between the trimmed V and J ends, which lost 3 bases and 0 bases, there was a span of 6 bases. Per the germline V gene, CDR1 is LNHNV and CDR2 is YYDKDF (reference sequence). The CDR3 is 14 amino acids. CDR3 DNA: TGTGCCACCAGCAGGCAATATAGCAATCAGCCCCAGCATTTT. Translated, it gives CATSRQYSNQPQHF.

This clone was observed many times. The rearrangement uses TRBV20-1 and TRBJ2-2, with 9 bases fitting TRBD1. V lost 6 bases and J lost 2; bases outside the gene matches: 7. The germline V gene encodes CDR1 DFQATT and CDR2 SNEGSKA (reference sequence). The CDR3 has 15 amino acids. The CDR3 sequence: CSAVRGQGNTGELFF. CDR3 nucleotide sequence: TGCAGTGCCGTCCGGGGACAGGGTAACACCGGGGAGCTGTTTTTT.